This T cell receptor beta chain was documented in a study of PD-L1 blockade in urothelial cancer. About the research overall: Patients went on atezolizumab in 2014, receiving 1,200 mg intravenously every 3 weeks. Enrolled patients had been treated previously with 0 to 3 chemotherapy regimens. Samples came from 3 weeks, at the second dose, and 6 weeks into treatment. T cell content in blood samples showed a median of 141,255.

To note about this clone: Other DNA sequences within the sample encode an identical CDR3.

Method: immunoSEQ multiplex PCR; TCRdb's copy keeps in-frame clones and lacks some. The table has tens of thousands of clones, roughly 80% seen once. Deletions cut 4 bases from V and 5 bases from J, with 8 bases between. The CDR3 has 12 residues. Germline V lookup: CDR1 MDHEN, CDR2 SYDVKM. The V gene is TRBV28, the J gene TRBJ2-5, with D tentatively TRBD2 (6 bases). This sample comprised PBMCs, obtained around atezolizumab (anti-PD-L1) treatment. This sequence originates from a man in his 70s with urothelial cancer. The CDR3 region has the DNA TGTGCCAGCAGTTCCGCGGGGGAGACCCAGTACTTC. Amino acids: CASSSAGETQYF.